A selection of T cell receptor beta chains follows, all from one sample in a study of a mutant IDH1 vaccine in newly diagnosed glioma. No antigen has been identified for these receptors. TCRdb's table, derived via immunoSEQ multiplex PCR, lists solely in-frame clones and lacks some. Altogether over 45,000 clones are present, about 88% being singletons, with the ten largest covering around 7.4%. This specimen consisted of PBMCs, obtained from a glioma patient whose treatment included an IDH1 peptide vaccine. These receptors came from a woman aged 45 to 65 with glioma. Both conserved end residues are part of each CDR3. Fields, in order: J gene, clone size, D gene, CDR3 length, V gene, CDR3 DNA, CDR3 protein. A D gene is named only where the DNA matches it firmly. Clone size is shown for a subset of rows, as once, few, many or a class of expanded clone.

TRBJ2-7 . . 14 TRBV6-6 TGTGCCAGCAGTTACAAGGGAGAGACCTACGAGCAGTACTTC CASSYKGETYEQYF
TRBJ2-3 . . 14 TRBV11-2 TGTGCCAGCAGCCAGATAACAGGGAAGGATACGCAGTATTTT CASSQITGKDTQYF
TRBJ1-1 . . 14 TRBV5-4 TGTGCCAGCAGCTTGTATAGACAGAACACTGAAGCTTTCTTT CASSLYRQNTEAFF
TRBJ2-7 . . 12 TRBV28 TGTGCCAGCAGTTTGCAGGGAGGCGAGCAGTACTTC CASSLQGGEQYF
TRBJ1-6 . . 13 TRBV10-3 TGTGCCACTAGACCAGGATCCAATTCACCCCTCCACTTT CATRPGSNSPLHF
TRBJ1-4 . . 13 TRBV6-5 TGTGCCAGCAAAATCGGGGGTAGCGAAAAACTGTTTTTT CASKIGGSEKLFF
TRBJ1-1 . . 14 TRBV29-1 TGCAGCGGTGAGCGGGGGGCCGGCGCGGCTGAAGCTTTCTTT CSGERGAGAAEAFF
TRBJ1-1 . TRBD1 16 TRBV4-3 TGCGCCAGCAGCCAATACTTGGGACAGGGGTACACTGAAGCTTTCTTT CASSQYLGQGYTEAFF
TRBJ1-3 . . 15 TRBV11-2 TGTGCCAGCAGCTTAGCGGTAAACTCTGGAAACACCATATATTTT CASSLAVNSGNTIYF
TRBJ1-3 . . 17 TRBV14 TGTGCCAGCAGCCACCGAGAGCATGGGTTTTCTGGAAACACCATATATTTT CASSHREHGFSGNTIYF
TRBJ2-3 . . 15 TRBV6-5 TGTGCCAGCTTGGGGTCAGGTCGGAGCACAGATACGCAGTATTTT CASLGSGRSTDTQYF
TRBJ2-1 . TRBD1 16 TRBV4-3 TGCGCCAGCAGCCAGAGGACAGGGGAACACTACAATGAGCAGTTCTTC CASSQRTGEHYNEQFF
TRBJ2-7 . TRBD1 15 TRBV11-1 TGTGCCAGCAGCACCCGGGGGACAGGGGCTCGCGAGCAGTACTTC CASSTRGTGAREQYF
TRBJ2-7 . . 12 TRBV19 TGTGCCAGTAGTATAGGGGACCGCGAGCAGTACTTC CASSIGDREQYF
TRBJ1-1 once . 15 TRBV12-5 TGTGCTAGTGGTACCGGAGGGTGGGTTGGCACTGAAGCTTTCTTT CASGTGGWVGTEAFF
TRBJ1-1 . TRBD1 18 TRBV28 TGTGCCGCCGGTAGGCCGGAGAGACAGGGGGATGAGAGAGCTGAAGCTTTCTTT CAAGRPERQGDERAEAFF
TRBJ1-1 . . 16 TRBV4-1 TGCGCCAGCAGCCAAAGCCTTCGGGGAATGAACACTGAAGCTTTCTTT CASSQSLRGMNTEAFF
TRBJ2-3 . TRBD1 16 TRBV7-9 TGTGCCAGCAGATCCCCGGGACAGGGGGCCGGAGATACGCAGTATTTT CASRSPGQGAGDTQYF
TRBJ1-2 . . 14 TRBV27 TGTGCCTCCAGTATGGGAGGGCAGAACTATGGCTACACCTTC CASSMGGQNYGYTF
TRBJ2-3 . . 14 TRBV2 TGTGCCAGCAGTGAAGATACAGGGTGGGATACGCAGTATTTT CASSEDTGWDTQYF
TRBJ1-3 . TRBD1 19 TRBV12-5 TGTGCTAGTGGTTCGGATTGGGACAGGGGGATTCACTCTGGAAACACCATATATTTT CASGSDWDRGIHSGNTIYF
TRBJ1-2 . . 11 TRBV6-1 TGTGCCAGCAGCCCAGCCTATGGCTACACCTTC CASSPAYGYTF
TRBJ2-2 . TRBD2 15 TRBV28 TGTGCCAGCAGTTTACTCGGCGGGGGAGCCGGGGAGCTGTTTTTT CASSLLGGGAGELFF
TRBJ1-3 . . 15 TRBV11-2 TGTGCCAGCAGCTTAGGGTCGGAATCTGGAAACACCATATATTTT CASSLGSESGNTIYF
TRBJ1-2 once . 13 TRBV6-1 TGTGCCAGCAGTAAGGACAGAACCTATGGCTACACCTTC CASSKDRTYGYTF
TRBJ1-5 once . 15 TRBV9 TGTGCCAGCAGCGTAGGAGGCAGGGGAAATCAGCCCCAGCATTTT CASSVGGRGNQPQHF
TRBJ2-7 few TRBD1 15 TRBV9 TGTGCCAGCAGCACCTCCCGGGACAGGGGGCACGAGCAGTACTTC CASSTSRDRGHEQYF
TRBJ1-4 . . 17 TRBV10-3 TGTGCCATCAGGGAGGACAGATATTCTTTGGATAATGAAAAACTGTTTTTT CAIREDRYSLDNEKLFF
TRBJ2-3 once . 15 TRBV11-3 TGTGCCAGCAGCGGAGATTCCGGTAGCACAGATACGCAGTATTTT CASSGDSGSTDTQYF
TRBJ1-5 . . 14 TRBV12-5 TGTGCTAGTGGCCCTGGCGGAGTACGGCAGCCCCAGCATTTT CASGPGGVRQPQHF
TRBJ2-1 . TRBD2 14 TRBV28 TGTGCCATCAGAGGGACTAGCCCCTACAATGAGCAGTTCTTC CAIRGTSPYNEQFF
TRBJ1-6 . . 15 TRBV6-5 TGTGCCAGCAGTTACGGGGGGCCCCTTAATTCACCCCTCCACTTT CASSYGGPLNSPLHF
TRBJ1-1 . . 13 TRBV27 TGTGCCAGCAGTCTTCACAGGGAGACTGAAGCTTTCTTT CASSLHRETEAFF
TRBJ2-1 . TRBD2 15 TRBV7-2 TGTGCCAGCAGCCTTAGCGGGGGGGCCTACAATGAGCAGTTCTTC CASSLSGGAYNEQFF
TRBJ2-5 . . 14 TRBV7-9 TGTGCCAGCAGCCCAGGTCAGGGCCAAGAGACCCAGTACTTC CASSPGQGQETQYF
TRBJ2-2 . . 16 TRBV9 TGTGCCAGCGGAAAGGGGGCGCGGGGAAACACCGGGGAGCTGTTTTTT CASGKGARGNTGELFF
TRBJ1-2 . . 11 TRBV10-3 TGTGCCACTGGGGGGGGTGACGGCTACACCTTC CATGGGDGYTF
TRBJ2-1 . . 13 TRBV4-1 TGCGCCAGCAGCCTAAATTTTGGGACAGAGCAGTTCTTC CASSLNFGTEQFF
TRBJ2-7 once . 15 TRBV28 TGTGCCAGCAACGCCGGGGCCACTGAGGTCCACGAGCAGTACTTC CASNAGATEVHEQYF
TRBJ2-2 . TRBD1 16 TRBV4-3 TGCGCCAGCAGCCAAGAGACAGGGGGATACACCGGGGAGCTGTTTTTT CASSQETGGYTGELFF